A selection of T cell receptor beta chains follows, all from one sample in a study of blood T cell repertoires in COVID-19. Assay used: immunoSEQ multiplex PCR; TCRdb lists only in-frame clones, some missing. The sample contains over 150,000 clones, roughly 89% of which appear only once. The sequencing sample was made of peripheral blood. These receptors all stem from a woman in her sixties or seventies who had recovered from COVID-19. CDR3s include the opening cysteine and the closing phenylalanine or tryptophan. Each record gives: clone size, D gene, J gene, V gene, CDR3 protein, CDR3 DNA. The D gene is left open where the match is weak. Size values are once, few and many counts, or a class for expanded clones, and some rows have none.

- | - | TRBJ1-1 | TRBV5-1 | CASSRQGQNTEAFF | TGCGCCAGCAGCCGCCAGGGACAGAACACTGAAGCTTTCTTT
- | TRBD1 | TRBJ1-6 | TRBV12-3/TRBV12-4 | CASSGDSHSPLHF | TGTGCCAGCAGTGGGGACAGTCATTCACCCCTCCACTTT
once | - | TRBJ1-1 | TRBV7-9 | CASSTTGNTEAFF | TGTGCCAGCAGCACGACAGGGAACACTGAAGCTTTCTTT
- | - | TRBJ2-7 | TRBV28 | CASSPGGPYEQYF | TGTGCCAGCAGTCCGGGGGGCCCCTACGAGCAGTACTTC
- | - | TRBJ1-1 | TRBV6-5 | CASSYVQGNTEAFF | TGTGCCAGCAGTTACGTCCAGGGGAACACTGAAGCTTTCTTT
once | TRBD1 | TRBJ1-1 | TRBV9 | CASSVGTGTEAFF | TGTGCCAGCAGCGTAGGGACAGGCACTGAAGCTTTCTTT
- | - | TRBJ1-6 | TRBV27 | CATLDSSYNSPLHF | TGTGCCACCCTAGACAGCTCCTATAATTCACCCCTCCACTTT
- | TRBD1 | TRBJ1-3 | TRBV30 | CACLRDRDLSGNTIYF | TGTGCCTGCCTCCGGGACAGAGATCTCTCTGGAAACACCATATATTTT
- | TRBD2 | TRBJ2-2 | TRBV29-1 | CSIRTSGDTGELFF | TGCAGCATCAGGACTAGCGGGGACACCGGGGAGCTGTTTTTT
- | - | TRBJ1-1 | TRBV2 | CASIWGPNTEAFF | TGTGCCAGCATTTGGGGGCCGAACACTGAAGCTTTCTTT
- | TRBD2 | TRBJ2-3 | TRBV5-1 | CASSLGLASTDTQYF | TGCGCCAGCAGCTTGGGACTAGCGAGCACAGATACGCAGTATTTT
- | TRBD1 | TRBJ2-7 | TRBV3-1/TRBV3-2 | CASSRGTAYEQYF | TGTGCCAGCAGCCGTGGGACAGCCTACGAGCAGTACTTC
- | TRBD1 | TRBJ1-1 | TRBV30 | CAWNHLGRGPTEAFF | TGTGCCTGGAATCACCTTGGCAGGGGGCCCACTGAAGCTTTCTTT
- | TRBD1 | TRBJ2-1 | TRBV28 | CASSGTNRGRYNEQFF | TGTGCCAGCAGCGGAACAAACAGGGGGCGTTACAATGAGCAGTTCTTC
- | - | TRBJ1-4 | TRBV5-5 | CASSLAWRLTNEKLFF | TGTGCCAGCAGCTTGGCTTGGAGATTAACTAATGAAAAACTGTTTTTT
- | TRBD2 | TRBJ2-2 | TRBV4-2 | CASSPYAGENTGELFF | TGTGCCAGCAGCCCTTACGCGGGGGAGAACACCGGGGAGCTGTTTTTT